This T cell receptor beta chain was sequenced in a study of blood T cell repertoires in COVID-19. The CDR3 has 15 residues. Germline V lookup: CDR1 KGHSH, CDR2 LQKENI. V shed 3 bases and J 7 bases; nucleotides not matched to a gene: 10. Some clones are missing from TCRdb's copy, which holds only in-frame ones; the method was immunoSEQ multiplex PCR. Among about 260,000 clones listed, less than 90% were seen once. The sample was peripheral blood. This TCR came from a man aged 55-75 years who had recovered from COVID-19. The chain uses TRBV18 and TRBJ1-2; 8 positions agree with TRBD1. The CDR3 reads CASSPRLTGDRGYTF. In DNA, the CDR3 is TGTGCCAGCTCACCGAGGTTGACAGGGGATCGTGGCTACACCTTC.